Each of the 2 T cell receptor beta chains below was sequenced from the same sample in a study of blood T cell repertoires in COVID-19. The assay was immunoSEQ multiplex PCR, and TCRdb's table has in-frame clones only and misses some. Among 200,000 to 300,000 clones listed, roughly 80% were seen once. Source material: peripheral blood. The receptors derive from a man between 60 and 70 years old with acute or convalescent COVID-19.

This chain links TRBV6-5 with TRBJ1-4; TRBD1 is a possible D gene (5 bases). The germline V gene has CDR1 MNHEY and CDR2 SVGAGI. Trimming took off 4 bases at V and 7 bases at J, with 13 bases between the two ends. The CDR3 has 14 amino acids. CDR3 region: CASSFAQGTEKLFF. The CDR3, as DNA: TGTGCCAGCAGTTTCGCGCAGGGAACTGAAAAACTGTTTTTT.

The V gene is TRBV28, the J gene TRBJ1-1; 9 positions agree with TRBD1. With 6 bases clipped from V and 8 bases from J, the junction kept 16 bases outside the gene matches. Germline-derived CDR1 and CDR2 are MDHEN and SYDVKM. The CDR3 covers 16 residues. DNA of the CDR3: TGTGCCAGCAGCCTACTAGGACAGGGGCTTGAAGGGGAAGCTTTCTTT. This encodes CASSLLGQGLEGEAFF.